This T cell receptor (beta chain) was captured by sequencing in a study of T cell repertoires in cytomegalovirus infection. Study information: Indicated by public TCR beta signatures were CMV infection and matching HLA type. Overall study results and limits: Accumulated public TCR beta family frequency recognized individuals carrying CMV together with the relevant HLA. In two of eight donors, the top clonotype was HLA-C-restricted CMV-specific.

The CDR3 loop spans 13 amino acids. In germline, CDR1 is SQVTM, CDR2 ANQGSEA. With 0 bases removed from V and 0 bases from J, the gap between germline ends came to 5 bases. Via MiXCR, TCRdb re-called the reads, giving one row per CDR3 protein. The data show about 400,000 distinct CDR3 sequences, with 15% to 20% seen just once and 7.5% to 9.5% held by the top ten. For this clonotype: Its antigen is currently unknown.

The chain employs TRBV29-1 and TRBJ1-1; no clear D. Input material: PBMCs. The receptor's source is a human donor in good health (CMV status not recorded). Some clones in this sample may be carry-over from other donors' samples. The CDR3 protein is CSVEDAMNTEAFF. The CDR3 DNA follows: TGCAGCGTTGAAGATGCGATGAACACTGAAGCTTTCTTT.